The entry that follows covers one TCR beta chain sequence. What it recognizes is unknown. Genomic DNA provided the template from which TCR beta VDJ and CDR3 profiles were obtained. TCRdb itself ran the reads through MiXCR, one entry per CDR3 protein. The sample lists approximately 57,000 distinct CDR3 sequences, about 56% occurring once. The data originate from a study of CD8+CD57+ T cells in acquired aplastic anemia. General study findings and limits: It was found that twenty-nine CD8+ CDR3 sequences were shared between patients and controls. With respect to CD8+ Simpson's diversity, patients and controls did not differ significantly.

The V and J ends lost 4 bases and 4 bases respectively, with 16 bases between them. Germline-derived CDR1 and CDR2 are LGHDT and YNNKEL (reference sequence). The CDR3 length is 15 residues. Selection for sequencing was limited to patients who had shown CD8+CD57+ cell expansion by flow cytometry. Each patient had severe acquired aplastic anemia. Blood sampling was performed on the patients, and none of them had received therapy by then. This TCR was recovered from a human donor with aplastic anemia. Material for sequencing was sorted CD4+, CD8+, or CD8+CD57+ T cells (not recorded which) from PBMCs. The chain has TRBV3-1 and TRBJ1-1, with D perhaps TRBD1 (5 bases). The CDR3 bases are TGTGCCAGCAGCCCCTCGGTATGGGGGGTCACTGAAGCTTTCTTT. It translates to CASSPSVWGVTEAFF.